This T cell receptor beta chain was recorded in a study of T cells after yellow fever vaccination. Production of TCR cDNA was by 5'RACE template switching, which also added a universal primer site and UMIs. MiXCR was run by TCRdb on the 5' RACE reads, yielding one entry per CDR3 protein. The sample lists 200,000 to 250,000 distinct CDR3 sequences, about 7% occurring once. Study-level results: Weaker, the secondary response had a peak occurring faster, on day 5 versus 15.

This CDR3 contains 13 residues. Per the germline V gene, CDR1 is DFQATT and CDR2 is SNEGSKA (reference sequence). With 5 bases removed from V and 8 bases from J, the gap between germline ends came to 15 bases. In the case of this clonotype: The antigen remains unidentified.

This chain joins TRBV20-1 and TRBJ1-4, with D maybe TRBD1 (6 bases). This TCR was recovered from a man aged 30-40 years who received the YFV17D yellow fever vaccine. Source: CD4+ T cells sorted from PBMCs, taken 15 days after the yellow fever booster vaccination. The CDR3 DNA reads as TGCAGTGCTGGGGGGCTCTCGACCGAAAAACTGTTTTTT. It encodes CSAGGLSTEKLFF.